This T cell receptor beta chain was sequenced in a study of blood T cells in healthy people across ages. V shed 6 bases and J shed 5 bases, with 19 bases lying between them. Germline CDR1 is MDHEN and CDR2 is SYDVKM. The CDR3 spans 15 residues. A second PCR of roughly 7 to 11 cycles used a sample-barcoded 5' primer and a J-beta primer mix. Per-sample output comprised a minimum of 2.5 million paired-end reads containing CDR3. TCRdb recomputed calls from the 5' RACE reads with MiXCR, one row per CDR3 protein. Among around 990,000 distinct CDR3 sequences, around 27% were seen once, and the ten largest hold less than 0.75%. To note about this clonotype: Because it lacks the conserved phenylalanine or tryptophan at the end, this CDR3 is likely a read error.

This same sample was also taken into another study, of T cells of mothers and their children. From that second work: Three healthy Caucasian mothers and their six children were the donors. According to the study, all extracted RNA entered cDNA synthesis at roughly 1.5 ug per 15 ul.

The gene calls are TRBV28 and TRBJ1-2; TRBD1 might be the D (5 bases). This clonotype was obtained from a girl aged 2 to 10 in good health. Sequencing was performed on blood. CDR3 bases: TGTGCCAGCAGGTCTACTCGCCGGGACCCTTATGGCTACACCCTC. Translation gives CASRSTRRDPYGYTL.